The 24 T cell receptor beta chains below come from one sample, sequenced in a study of cytomegalovirus exposure and HLA in healthy donors. With 60 Vbeta and 13 Jbeta primers, the PCR was carried out. Profiled with immunoSEQ multiplex PCR; TCRdb holds only in-frame clones, not every one. In the table there are about 120,000 clones, around 77% of which are singletons. Sequenced: PBMCs. All receptors come from a man in his late teens or twenties in good health and CMV-seropositive.

V is TRBV11-2 and J is TRBJ2-1, with D maybe TRBD1 (5 bases). Trimming left V 6 bases short and J 7 bases short, with 19 bases between. Germline lookup yields CDR1 SGHAT and CDR2 FQNNGV. The CDR3 extends over 15 amino acids. DNA of the CDR3: TGTGCCAGCAGTTTTGGCGTTGGGAAGGGGAATGAGCAGTTCTTC. Translation gives CASSFGVGKGNEQFF.

This clone was recorded once. This chain joins TRBV4-1 and TRBJ2-1, with D perhaps matching TRBD2 (5 bases). CDR1 is MGHRA and CDR2 is YSYEKL in the germline V gene. The CDR3 length is 15 residues. Trimming pared 0 bases from V and 6 bases from J, leaving 12 bases between. DNA of the CDR3: TGCGCCAGCAGCCAAGACAGGAGCGGTGGCAATGAGCAGTTCTTC. Protein sequence: CASSQDRSGGNEQFF.

This clone has only a few counts. The rearrangement uses TRBV10-2 and TRBJ2-1; 8 bases are shared with TRBD2. CDR3 length: 15 amino acids. V shed 5 bases, J shed 5 bases, and the junction held 8 bases outside the gene matches. Germline V gene sequence: CDR1 WSHSY, CDR2 SAAADI. This CDR3 reads CASSRTGTRNNEQFF. CDR3 sequence (DNA): TGCGCCAGCAGTAGGACCGGGACTAGAAACAATGAGCAGTTCTTC.

The J gene is TRBJ2-7, the V gene TRBV7-9; D may be TRBD1 (5 bases). Trimming shortened V by 1 base and J by 4 bases, and 20 bases separated the two germline ends. This CDR3 contains 17 residues. Per the germline V gene, CDR1 is SEHNR and CDR2 is FQNEAQ (reference sequence). CDR3 protein: CASSLGGPDSLSYEQYF. DNA for the CDR3: TGTGCCAGCAGCTTAGGCGGTCCAGACAGCCTGTCTTACGAGCAGTACTTC.

This rearrangement joins TRBV6-4 to TRBJ1-5; D is undetermined. In germline, CDR1 is MRHNA, CDR2 SNTAGT. The CDR3 runs 17 residues. Trimming took 9 bases from V and 0 from J, leaving 21 bases between them. The CDR3, as DNA: TGTGCCAGAAGAACTCGCGGGCACGATTATAGCAATCAGCCCCAGCATTTT. This encodes CARRTRGHDYSNQPQHF.

The chain couples TRBV14 to TRBJ1-2; D remains unclear. The CDR3 runs to 14 residues. The V end lost 0 bases, the J end lost 7 bases, and 12 bases lay between the germline ends. CDR1 and CDR2 (germline): SGHDN, FVKESK. The CDR3 loop is CASSQDFLGAGYTF. The DNA for the CDR3 is TGTGCCAGCAGCCAAGATTTCTTGGGAGCTGGCTACACCTTC.

The chain combines TRBV9 with TRBJ1-1, with 10 positions matching TRBD1. In germline, CDR1 is SGDLS, CDR2 YYNGEE. The CDR3 is 15 amino acids. V was clipped by 2 bases and J by 4 bases; unmatched bases: 5. The CDR3 sequence is CASSVPGQGGTEAFF. The CDR3 DNA reads TGTGCCAGCAGCGTCCCCGGACAGGGGGGCACTGAAGCTTTCTTT.

This clone was observed once. The chain uses TRBV30 and TRBJ2-7; possibly TRBD2 for D (5 bases). With 4 bases removed from V and 0 bases from J, the gap between germline ends came to 10 bases. CDR3 length: 13 amino acids. Germline-derived CDR1 and CDR2 are GTSNPN and SVGIG (reference sequence). The CDR3 DNA follows: TGTGCCTGGAAGGACTTCTACTCCTACGAGCAGTACTTC. This sequence encodes CAWKDFYSYEQYF.

V gene TRBV11-2 combines with J gene TRBJ1-1, with TRBD1 matching over 8 bases. This CDR3 has 17 amino acids. Germline CDR1 SGHAT, CDR2 FQNNGV. The ends lost 0 bases at V and 2 bases at J; junction bases unmatched: 8. The CDR3 sequence is CASSLEASGQGNTEAFF. The CDR3 DNA reads as TGTGCCAGCAGCTTAGAGGCCTCAGGACAGGGAAACACTGAAGCTTTCTTT.

V and J are TRBV2 and TRBJ2-4, with 9 bases lining up with TRBD1. The CDR3 sequence is 15 residues long. Germline values: CDR1 SNHLY, CDR2 FYNNEI. Trimming removed 8 bases from V and 0 bases from J; junction bases left unmatched: 5. The CDR3 loop reads CASYRGPIAKNIQYF. In nucleotides, the CDR3 is TGTGCCAGCTACAGGGGGCCTATAGCCAAAAACATTCAGTACTTC. The variable domain in full, completed from reference TRBV2 and TRBJ2-4, reads EPEVTQTPSHQVTQMGQEVILRCVPISNHLYFYWYRQILGQKVEFLVSFYNNEISEKSEIFDDQFSVERPDGSNFTLKIRSTKLEDSAMYFCASYRGPIAKNIQYFGAGTRLSVL.

The table lists this clone with a few counts. The gene calls are TRBV28 and TRBJ2-7; 7 bases map to TRBD1. Losses at the gene ends were 8 bases for V and 2 bases for J; bases not matched to a gene: 6. CDR3 size: 13 residues. The germline gives CDR1 MDHEN, CDR2 SYDVKM. The CDR3 loop is CASGSTGTYEQYF. The CDR3 DNA follows: TGTGCCAGCGGATCGACAGGGACCTACGAGCAGTACTTC.

This clone was recorded a few times. The V gene is TRBV29-1, the J gene TRBJ2-1, with TRBD1 identical over 7 bases. With V trimmed by 5 bases and J by 6 bases, 7 bases remained unmatched. The length of the CDR3 is 13 residues. Germline CDR1 is SQVTM and CDR2 is ANQGSEA. DNA for the CDR3: TGCAGCGTTCTAGACAGGGCCGGCAATGAGCAGTTCTTC. Translating gives CSVLDRAGNEQFF.

This clone has more than one count but fewer than ten. The rearrangement links TRBV7-6 to TRBJ2-5; D ambiguous. The CDR3 loop spans 15 amino acids. Trimming shortened V by 0 bases and J by 1 base, and 9 bases separated the two germline ends. The germline CDR1 and CDR2 sequences are SGHVS and FNYEAQ. The CDR3 DNA follows: TGTGCCAGCAGCTTAGCGAGGTACTTCCAAGAGACCCAGTACTTC. It codes for CASSLARYFQETQYF.

V and J are TRBV2 and TRBJ1-6, with a possible D match to TRBD1 (5 bases). The CDR3 spans 15 residues. CDR1 is SNHLY and CDR2 is FYNNEI in the germline V gene. Trimming pared 5 bases from V and 0 bases from J, leaving 8 bases between. CDR3 in amino acids: CASSRQSSYNSPLHF. CDR3 bases: TGTGCCAGCAGTCGACAGAGCTCCTATAATTCACCCCTCCACTTT.

V usage is TRBV11-2 and J usage is TRBJ2-7, with 12 bases identical to TRBD2. The CDR3 covers 16 residues. V gave up 5 bases and J gave up 4 bases; unmatched junction bases: 9. From germline, CDR1 is SGHAT and CDR2 FQNNGV. The CDR3 here is CASSDPSGGARYEQYF. CDR3 coding DNA: TGTGCCAGCAGCGACCCTAGCGGGGGGGCCCGTTACGAGCAGTACTTC. Variable domain in full (rest from reference TRBV11-2 and TRBJ2-7): EAGVAQSPRYKIIEKRQSVAFWCNPISGHATLYWYQQILGQGPKLLIQFQNNGVVDDSQLPKDRFSAERLKGVDSTLKIQPAKLEDSAVYLCASSDPSGGARYEQYFGPGTRLTVT.

The chain employs TRBV30 and TRBJ1-1; no clear D. The germline CDR1 and CDR2 sequences are GTSNPN and SVGIG (reference sequence). CDR3 length equals 14 residues. V lost 0 bases and J lost 6, with 14 bases in between. The CDR3 region is CAWSVYSMFAEAFF. Here the CDR3 DNA reads TGTGCCTGGAGTGTATACTCAATGTTCGCTGAAGCTTTCTTT.

The chain uses TRBV28 and TRBJ1-5, with 7 bases that match TRBD1. V was clipped by 4 bases and J by 6 bases; unmatched bases: 9. Germline-derived CDR1 and CDR2 are MDHEN and SYDVKM. This CDR3 has 15 amino acids. The CDR3 region is CASSSIDREGQPQHF. CDR3 sequence (DNA): TGTGCCAGCAGTTCGATCGACAGGGAAGGTCAGCCCCAGCATTTT.

V usage is TRBV14 and J usage is TRBJ2-6; no reliable D call. Germline V gene lookup returns CDR1 SGHDN and CDR2 FVKESK. V lost 0 bases and J lost 0, with 6 bases in between. The CDR3 is 16 amino acids. CDR3 coding DNA: TGTGCCAGCAGCCAAGATCCCTACTCTGGGGCCAACGTCCTGACTTTC. It yields the protein CASSQDPYSGANVLTF.

The genes are TRBV6-1 and TRBJ2-1; D perhaps matches TRBD1 (5 bases). Germline V gene lookup returns CDR1 MNHNS and CDR2 SASEGT. The CDR3 length is 15 residues. V lost 6 bases and J 6 bases, leaving 18 bases between the germline ends. CDR3 residues: CASRAGWGGGNEQFF. The CDR3 nucleotides are TGTGCCAGCAGAGCAGGGTGGGGTGGTGGCAATGAGCAGTTCTTC.

A note on this clone: One end of the junction is discordant with germline, which a read error may explain. The J gene is TRBJ1-4, the V gene TRBV7-9, with a tentative D call TRBD1 (5 bases). CDR3 length: 16 amino acids. Germline V gene sequence: CDR1 SEHNR, CDR2 FQNEAQ (reference sequence). The CDR3 reads CSSSTLPWGVHEKLFF. The CDR3 nucleotides read TGTTCCAGCAGCACGCTTCCCTGGGGGGTTCATGAAAAACTGTTTTTT. Filled out from reference TRBV7-9 and TRBJ1-4, the complete variable domain reads DTGVSQNPRHKITKRGQNVTFRCDPISEHNRLYWYRQTLGQGPEFLTYFQNEAQLEKSRLLSDRFSAERPKGSFSTLEIQRTEQGDSAMYLCSSSTLPWGVHEKLFFGSGTQLSVL.

The chain is built from TRBV5-5 and TRBJ2-7, with D perhaps TRBD1 (6 bases). CDR3 size: 14 residues. Germline CDR1 reads SGHKS; CDR2 reads YYEKEE (reference sequence). V dropped 4 bases and J dropped 3 bases, with 14 bases sitting between them. In DNA, the CDR3 is TGTGCCAGCAGCGAGGTGCCAGGGGACTACGAGCAGTACTTC. Protein product: CASSEVPGDYEQYF.

The table lists this clone with a few counts. This chain connects TRBV6-6 to TRBJ2-7, with TRBD2 identical over 8 bases. The germline V gene encodes CDR1 MNHNY and CDR2 SVGAGI (reference sequence). The trim removed 5 bases at V and 0 bases at J, leaving 6 bases unmatched. The CDR3 is 15 residues long. CDR3 loop: CASSRTSRSSYEQYF. CDR3 coding DNA: TGTGCCAGCAGTCGGACTAGCCGTAGCTCCTACGAGCAGTACTTC.

The chain joins TRBV5-6 to TRBJ2-5, with D possibly TRBD1 on 6 matching bases. The V and J ends lost 4 bases and 0 bases respectively, with 10 bases between them. Germline V gives CDR1 SGHDT, CDR2 YYEEEE. The CDR3 is 14 residues long. For the CDR3, the DNA is TGTGCCAGCAGCCCTTGGACAGACCAAGAGACCCAGTACTTC. Protein sequence: CASSPWTDQETQYF.

This rearrangement joins TRBV11-2 to TRBJ1-5, with 9 nucleotides matching TRBD1. Germline V gene sequence: CDR1 SGHAT, CDR2 FQNNGV. The trim removed 5 bases at V and 1 base at J, leaving 3 bases unmatched. CDR3 length equals 15 residues. Here the CDR3 DNA reads TGTGCCAGCAGCCGAGGGACAGGGAGCAATCAGCCCCAGCATTTT. Protein sequence: CASSRGTGSNQPQHF.